Here is one T cell receptor (beta chain) with its context. The protocol was immunoSEQ multiplex PCR, while the TCRdb copy is restricted to in-frame clones and leaves out a portion. The sample shows tens of thousands of clones, about 90% of them seen only once. This record comes from a study of control samples from healthy donors and cancer patients. V was trimmed by 12 bases and J by 8 bases, leaving 21 bases between them. The CDR3 loop spans 14 amino acids. Germline CDR1 is KGHDR and CDR2 is SFDVKD. The origin of this receptor is a woman aged 45-65 years in good health. The chain has TRBV24-1 and TRBJ2-2; perhaps TRBD2 as D (6 bases). Sequencing was performed on blood. CDR3 amino acids: CAVSGTGLYGELFF. CDR3 bases: TGTGCCGTGTCCGGGACTGGCCTCTATGGGGAGCTGTTTTTT.